The entry below describes one T cell receptor (beta chain). The authors' processing: Amplification of reference gene primers provided the estimated nucleated cell counts. TCRdb's table, derived via immunoSEQ multiplex PCR, lists solely in-frame clones and lacks some. That table furnishes V, J and clone size, whereas the DNA furnished D and trimming. The data hold about 300,000 clones, with 88% observed a single time. The sample belongs to a study of blood T cell repertoires in COVID-19. Study details: The United States, Italy and Spain provided the acute and convalescent COVID-19 samples. T cells, B-cell-depleted T cells, or PBMCs provided the cDNA or gDNA that served as material.

The CDR3 loop spans 15 amino acids. The V and J genes are TRBV7-5 and TRBJ2-2; the DNA was not used to check the table's D call, TRBD1. TRBV7-5 is a known pseudogene. This clonotype was obtained from a man between 18 and 35 years old with active or convalescent COVID-19. The sample comprised peripheral blood. The CDR3 region is CARSLEGVDPGELFF. The CDR3 DNA is TGTGCCAGAAGCTTAGAGGGGGTCGACCCCGGGGAGCTGTTTTTT.